This T cell receptor (beta chain) was identified during a study of T cell changes during pregnancy in multiple sclerosis. Here immunoSEQ multiplex PCR was the method, and the copy in TCRdb shows in-frame clones only, minus some. The table includes roughly 49,000 clones, 92% detected once. Germline loops: CDR1 LGHNA, CDR2 YSLEER. Trimming took off 5 bases at V and 3 bases at J, with 16 bases between the two ends. The CDR3 sequence is 15 residues long. The TCR was taken from a female donor with multiple sclerosis, enrolled in a pregnancy study. This chain links TRBV4-3 with TRBJ1-2, with a tentative D call TRBD1 (6 bases). The sequencing here drew on peripheral blood, taken after pregnancy. The CDR3 sequence is CASSELGTPYYGYTF. Here the CDR3 DNA reads TGCGCCAGCAGCGAACTAGGGACACCGTACTATGGCTACACCTTC.